The present T cell receptor (beta chain) was sequenced within a study of T cells after posttransplantation cyclophosphamide. This clone occurred a few times. TCRdb's copy holds only in-frame clones and misses some; the assay was immunoSEQ multiplex PCR. The sample contains tens of thousands of clones, none of them singletons. Per germline, CDR1 MDHEN and CDR2 SYDVKM. CDR3 length: 16 residues. Trimming removed 6 bases from V and 0 bases from J, with 15 bases in between. The material sequenced was PBMCs. V gene TRBV28 combines with J gene TRBJ2-1, with a tentative D call TRBD1 (6 bases). The receptor was derived from a middle-aged man in good health, CMV-negative, and a related stem cell transplant donor. CDR3 loop: CASRPAKGDSYNEQFF. DNA of the CDR3: TGTGCCAGCAGACCCGCTAAGGGGGACTCCTACAATGAGCAGTTCTTC.